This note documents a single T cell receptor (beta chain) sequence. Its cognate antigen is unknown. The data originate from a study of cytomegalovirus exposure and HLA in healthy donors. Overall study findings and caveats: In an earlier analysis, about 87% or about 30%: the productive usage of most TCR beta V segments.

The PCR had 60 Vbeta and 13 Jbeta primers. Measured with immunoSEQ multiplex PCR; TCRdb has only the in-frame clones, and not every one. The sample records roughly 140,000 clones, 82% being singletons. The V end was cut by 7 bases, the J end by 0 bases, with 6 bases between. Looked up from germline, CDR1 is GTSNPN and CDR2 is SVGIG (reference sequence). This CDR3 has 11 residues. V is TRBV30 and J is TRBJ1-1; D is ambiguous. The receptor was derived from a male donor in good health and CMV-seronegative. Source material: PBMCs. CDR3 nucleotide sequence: TGTGCCTCTACAGTGAACACTGAAGCTTTCTTT. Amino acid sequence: CASTVNTEAFF.